One sample yielded the 9 T cell receptor beta chains listed below, sequenced in a study of post-analysis software for immune sequencing data. Prepared libraries of TCR beta cDNA carried unique molecular identifiers. Each CDR3 protein gets one entry after TCRdb re-called the PCR reads with MiXCR. The profile shows approximately 440,000 distinct CDR3 sequences, 40% to 55% of them singletons. Study observations and caveats: TRBV5-6, TRBV5-1 and TRBV20-1 were among four to six TRBV segments more frequent in patients than controls.

No antigen has been identified for these receptors. Sequencing was performed on blood. The receptor source for this set is a girl aged 5-17 years with multiple sclerosis.

This clonotype occurred a few times. The CDR3 coding sequence is TGTGCCAGCAGTTTTGGTGGTACTGGCTACACCTTC. Protein: CASSFGGTGYTF. The V gene is TRBV12-3 or TRBV12-4, the J gene TRBJ1-2; no reliable D call. The CDR3 spans 12 residues. The germline V and J ends were trimmed by 3 bases and 7 bases, with 9 bases remaining between them.

The chain joins TRBV7-2 to TRBJ2-1, with 10 bases matching TRBD2. The trim removed 3 bases at V and 6 bases at J, leaving 5 bases unmatched. The germline V gene encodes CDR1 SGHTA and CDR2 FQGNSA. The CDR3 covers 15 residues. In DNA, the CDR3 is TGTGCCAGCAGCTTCACCGGGACTAGCGCCAATGAGCAGTTCTTC. It is translated as CASSFTGTSANEQFF. The complete variable domain, with remaining parts taken from reference TRBV7-2 and TRBJ2-1, reads GAGVSQSPSNKVTEKGKDVELRCDPISGHTALYWYRQSLGQGLEFLIYFQGNSAPDKSGLPSDRFSAERTGGSVSTLTIQRTQQEDSAVYLCASSFTGTSANEQFFGPGTRLTVL.

The chain recombines TRBV11-2 with TRBJ1-5; D is ambiguous. The CDR3 spans 15 residues. The germline V gene has CDR1 SGHAT and CDR2 FQNNGV. V was clipped by 0 bases and J by 2 bases, with 8 bases between them. CDR3 region: CASSLDLRGNQPQHF. In DNA form, the CDR3 reads TGTGCCAGCAGCTTAGATCTGAGGGGCAATCAGCCCCAGCATTTT.

The chain is built from TRBV25-1 and TRBJ1-2; D gene ambiguous. CDR3 size: 13 residues. Per germline, CDR1 MGHDK and CDR2 SYGVNS. V shed 4 bases and J shed 5 bases, with 11 bases lying between them. CDR3 region: CASSGGLLYGYTF. DNA of the CDR3: TGTGCCAGCAGTGGTGGGTTGTTGTATGGCTACACCTTC.

J is TRBJ2-5 and V is TRBV4-1, with 14 bases identical to TRBD2. The junction had 11 bases not matched to a gene; V was cut back by 8 bases and J by 0 bases. This CDR3 is built from 18 residues. From germline, CDR1 is MGHRA and CDR2 YSYEKL. The CDR3 DNA reads as TGCGCCAGCTCCAAGTTTGGGACTAGCGGGAGAGACCAAGAGACCCAGTACTTC. Amino acids: CASSKFGTSGRDQETQYF.

The V call is TRBV10-2, the J call TRBJ2-1, with no clear D. The last part of the DNA fits TRBJ2-7 better; the J call may be wrong. The CDR3 is made up of 12 amino acids. Germline lookup yields CDR1 WSHSY and CDR2 SAAADI. CDR3 nucleotides: TGCGCCAGCAGAGGCTTCAACGATGAGCAGTACTTC. Translated: CASRGFNDEQYF.

The rearrangement joins TRBV28 to TRBJ1-1; 8 bases match TRBD1. Germline V lookup: CDR1 MDHEN, CDR2 SYDVKM. This CDR3 is built from 15 residues. V gave up 6 bases and J gave up 2 bases; unmatched junction bases: 8. CDR3: CASSPPDRDNTEAFF. For the CDR3, the DNA is TGTGCCAGCAGCCCCCCGGACAGGGATAACACTGAAGCTTTCTTT.

This sequence joins TRBV20-1 and TRBJ2-7, with D possibly TRBD2 on 5 matching bases. This CDR3 is built from 15 residues. The germline V gene encodes CDR1 DFQATT and CDR2 SNEGSKA (reference sequence). Trimming removed 3 bases from V and 3 bases from J, with 18 bases in between. The CDR3 here is CSARSEEGGGYEQYF. The CDR3 DNA follows: TGCAGTGCTAGGTCGGAAGAGGGCGGTGGCTACGAGCAGTACTTC.

The V and J genes are TRBV5-1 and TRBJ2-7, with D unresolved. Trimming removed 4 bases from V and 4 bases from J, with 15 bases in between. CDR3 size: 14 residues. The germline CDR1 and CDR2 sequences are SGHRS and YFSETQ. CDR3 sequence: CASSEYLRGYEQYF. CDR3 DNA sequence: TGCGCCAGCAGCGAGTACTTACGAGGATACGAGCAGTACTTC.